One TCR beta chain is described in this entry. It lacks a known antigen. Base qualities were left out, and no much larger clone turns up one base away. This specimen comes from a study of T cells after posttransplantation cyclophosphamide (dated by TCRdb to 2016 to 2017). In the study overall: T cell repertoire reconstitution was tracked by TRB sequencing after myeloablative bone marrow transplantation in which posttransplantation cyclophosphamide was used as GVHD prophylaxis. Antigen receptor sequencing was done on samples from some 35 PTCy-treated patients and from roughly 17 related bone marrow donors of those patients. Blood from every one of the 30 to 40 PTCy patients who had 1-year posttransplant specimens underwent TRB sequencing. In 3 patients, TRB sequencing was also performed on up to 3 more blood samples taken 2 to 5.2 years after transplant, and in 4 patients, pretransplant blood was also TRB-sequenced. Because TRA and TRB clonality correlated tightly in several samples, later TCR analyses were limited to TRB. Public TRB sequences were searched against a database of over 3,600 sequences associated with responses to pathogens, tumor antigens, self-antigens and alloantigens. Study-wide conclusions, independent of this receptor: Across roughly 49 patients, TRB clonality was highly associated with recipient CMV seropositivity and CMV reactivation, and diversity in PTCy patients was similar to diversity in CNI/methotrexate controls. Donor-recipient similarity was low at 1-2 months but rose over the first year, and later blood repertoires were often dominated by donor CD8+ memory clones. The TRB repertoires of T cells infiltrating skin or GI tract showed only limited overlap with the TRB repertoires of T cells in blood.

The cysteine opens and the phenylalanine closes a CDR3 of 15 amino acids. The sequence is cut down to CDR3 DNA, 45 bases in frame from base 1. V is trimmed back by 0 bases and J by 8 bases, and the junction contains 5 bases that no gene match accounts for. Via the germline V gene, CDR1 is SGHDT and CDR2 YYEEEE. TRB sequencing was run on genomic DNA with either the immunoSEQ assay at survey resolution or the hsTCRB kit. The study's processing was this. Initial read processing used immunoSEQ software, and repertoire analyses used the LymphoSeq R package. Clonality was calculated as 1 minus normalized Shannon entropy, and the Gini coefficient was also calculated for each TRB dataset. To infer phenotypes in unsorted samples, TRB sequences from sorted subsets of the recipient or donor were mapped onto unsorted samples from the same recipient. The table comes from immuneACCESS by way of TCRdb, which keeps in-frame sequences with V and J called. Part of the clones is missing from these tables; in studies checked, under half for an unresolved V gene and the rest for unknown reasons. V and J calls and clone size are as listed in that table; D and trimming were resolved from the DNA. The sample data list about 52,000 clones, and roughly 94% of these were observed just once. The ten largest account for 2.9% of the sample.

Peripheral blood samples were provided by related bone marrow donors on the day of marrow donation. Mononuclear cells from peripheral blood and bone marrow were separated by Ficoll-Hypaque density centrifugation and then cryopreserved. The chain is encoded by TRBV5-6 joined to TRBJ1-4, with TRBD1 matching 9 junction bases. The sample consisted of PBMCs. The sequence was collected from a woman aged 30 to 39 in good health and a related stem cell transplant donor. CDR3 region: CASSLATGGGEKLFF. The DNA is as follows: TGTGCCAGCAGCTTGGCCACAGGGGGCGGCGAAAAACTGTTTTTT.